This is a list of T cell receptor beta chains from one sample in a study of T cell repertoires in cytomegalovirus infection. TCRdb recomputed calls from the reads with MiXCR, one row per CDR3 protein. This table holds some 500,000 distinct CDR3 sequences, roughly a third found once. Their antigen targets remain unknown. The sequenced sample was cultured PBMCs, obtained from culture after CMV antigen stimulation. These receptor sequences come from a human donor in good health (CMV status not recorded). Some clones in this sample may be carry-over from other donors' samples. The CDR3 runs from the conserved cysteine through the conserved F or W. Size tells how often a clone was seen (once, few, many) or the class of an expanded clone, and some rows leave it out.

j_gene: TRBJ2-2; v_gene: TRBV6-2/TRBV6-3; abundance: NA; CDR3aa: CASSPHTTGRGTGELFF
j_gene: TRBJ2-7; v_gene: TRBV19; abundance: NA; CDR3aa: CASSTIQGATNYEQYF
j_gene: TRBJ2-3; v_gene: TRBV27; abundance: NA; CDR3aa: CASRSYVRDQGADTQYF
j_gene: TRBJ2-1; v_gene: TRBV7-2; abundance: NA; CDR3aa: CASSSQVEQFF
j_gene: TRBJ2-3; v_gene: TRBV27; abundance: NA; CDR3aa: CASTTIRGTQYF
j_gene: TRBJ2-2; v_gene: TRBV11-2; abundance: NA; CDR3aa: CASSLIRGTGELFF
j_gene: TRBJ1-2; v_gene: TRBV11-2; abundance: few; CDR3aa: CASSTTRRGSYGYTF
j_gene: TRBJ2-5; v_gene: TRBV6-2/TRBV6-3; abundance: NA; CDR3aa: CASSYPFTSGSMKTQYF
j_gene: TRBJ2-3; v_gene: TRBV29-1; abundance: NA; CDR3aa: CSARDSLTDTQYF
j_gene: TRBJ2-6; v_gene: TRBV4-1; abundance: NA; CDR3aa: CASSQDLSGSSGANVLTF
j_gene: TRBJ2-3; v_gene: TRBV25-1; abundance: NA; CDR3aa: CASSEFTSTDTQYF
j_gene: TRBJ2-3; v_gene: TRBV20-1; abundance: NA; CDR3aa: CSAISLAADTQYF
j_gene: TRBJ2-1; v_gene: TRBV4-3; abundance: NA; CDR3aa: CASSQRGGMNNEQFF
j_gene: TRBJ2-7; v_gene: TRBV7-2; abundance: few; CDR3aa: CASSLVADAYEQYF
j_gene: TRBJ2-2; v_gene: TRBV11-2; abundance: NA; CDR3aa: CASSSLRDRPGELFF
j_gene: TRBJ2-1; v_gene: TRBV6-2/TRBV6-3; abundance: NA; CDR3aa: CASSYQIRSSGNEQFF
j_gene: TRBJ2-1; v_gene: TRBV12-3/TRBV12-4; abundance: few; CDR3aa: CASSLRAIPSRPNEQFF
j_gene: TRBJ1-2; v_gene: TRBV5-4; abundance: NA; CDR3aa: CASSPGGTIQKSYGYTF
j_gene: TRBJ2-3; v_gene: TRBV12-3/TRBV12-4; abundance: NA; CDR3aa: CASRIAGLLTDTQYF
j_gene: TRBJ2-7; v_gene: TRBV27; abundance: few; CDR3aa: CASSLAGRKEQYF
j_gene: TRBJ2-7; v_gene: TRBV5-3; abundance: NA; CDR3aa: CASSSKDRSFHEQYF
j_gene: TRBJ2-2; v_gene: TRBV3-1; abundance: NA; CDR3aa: CASRPRRSQKGTGELFF
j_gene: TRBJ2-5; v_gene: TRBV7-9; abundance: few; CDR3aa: CASTMDRPEETQYF
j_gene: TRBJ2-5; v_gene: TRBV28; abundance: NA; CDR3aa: CASTPDYQETQYF
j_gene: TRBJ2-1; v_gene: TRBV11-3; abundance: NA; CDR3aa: CASSAGLGGNEQFF
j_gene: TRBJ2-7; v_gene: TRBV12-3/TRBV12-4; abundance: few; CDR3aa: CASSLTLGGTSGRAAEQYF
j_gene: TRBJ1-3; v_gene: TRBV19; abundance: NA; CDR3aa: CASSAPGGQGGNTIYF
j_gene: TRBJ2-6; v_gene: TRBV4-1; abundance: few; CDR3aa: CASSQDLEGRGAGANVLTF
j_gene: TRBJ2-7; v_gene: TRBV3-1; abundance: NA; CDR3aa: CASSPNRVYEQYF
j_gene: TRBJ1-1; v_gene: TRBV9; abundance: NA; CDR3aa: CASSLAGTGGGGTEAFF
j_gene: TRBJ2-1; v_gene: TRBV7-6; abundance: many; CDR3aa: CASAFAGGEQFF
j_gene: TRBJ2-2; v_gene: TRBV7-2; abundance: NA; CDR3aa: CASSLGRYGELFF
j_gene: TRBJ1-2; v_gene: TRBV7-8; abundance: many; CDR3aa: CASSLDPGYGYTF
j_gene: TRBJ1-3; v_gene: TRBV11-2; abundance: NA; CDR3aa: CASSLWQTSGNTIYF
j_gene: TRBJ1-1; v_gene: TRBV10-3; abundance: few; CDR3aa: CAIKGGENTEAFF
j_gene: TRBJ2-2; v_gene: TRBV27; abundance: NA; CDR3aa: CASSLSDPAGPVGELFF
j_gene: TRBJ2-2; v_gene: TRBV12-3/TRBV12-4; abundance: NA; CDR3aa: CASSPRGGVITGELFF
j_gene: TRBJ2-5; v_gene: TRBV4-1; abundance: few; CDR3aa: CASSQGLAGVLETQYF
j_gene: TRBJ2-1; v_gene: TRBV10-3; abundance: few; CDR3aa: CAIGNLNEQFF
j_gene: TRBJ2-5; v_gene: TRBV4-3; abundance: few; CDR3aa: CASSQEIIRETQYF
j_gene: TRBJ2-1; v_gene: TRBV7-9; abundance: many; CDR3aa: CASSPSDGRGNNEQFF
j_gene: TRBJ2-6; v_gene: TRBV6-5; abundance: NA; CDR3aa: CASRGSGTGANVLTF